What follows are 2 T cell receptor beta chains derived from one specimen sequenced in a study of T cells in narcolepsy. Libraries were prepared by immunoSEQ multiplex PCR; TCRdb keeps only in-frame clonotypes and omits some of them. Among approximately 10,000 clones, approximately 94% were seen once, and the ten largest hold roughly 1.1%. What was sequenced was CD45RA- memory CD4+ T cells from PBMCs. The receptors shown here come from a human donor with narcolepsy.

V is TRBV6-5 and J is TRBJ2-1, with D tentatively TRBD1 (5 bases). The germline V gene has CDR1 MNHEY and CDR2 SVGAGI. The V gene lost 6 bases and the J gene lost 0 bases, with 12 bases spanning the gap. The CDR3 consists of 15 residues. CDR3 sequence: CASSRATGSYNEQFF. The DNA for the CDR3 is TGTGCCAGCAGCCGGGCCACAGGCTCCTACAATGAGCAGTTCTTC.

The chain has TRBV6-1 and TRBJ1-5, with D uncertain. The V and J ends lost 2 bases and 4 bases respectively, with 0 bases between them. The CDR3 totals 11 residues. Germline V gene data show CDR1 as MNHNS and CDR2 as SASEGT. DNA for the CDR3: TGTGCCAGCAGTGAAAATCAGCCCCAGCATTTT. Translated, it gives CASSENQPQHF.